This TCR beta chain is drawn from a study of cytomegalovirus exposure and HLA in healthy donors. Study-level information: In a later analysis, the roughly 130 validation repertoires were reported to have used the same platform as the 600 to 800 first-cohort repertoires.

The validation cohort, a group of 120 subjects, included the donors and was separate from the roughly 670-subject first cohort. The method was immunoSEQ multiplex PCR; TCRdb's version includes in-frame clones alone and lacks a portion of them. Among some 66,000 clones listed, 95% to 98% were seen once. The clonotype was recovered from a woman between 18 and 30 years old in good health and CMV-seropositive. Sequenced input: PBMCs.

CDR3 sequence: CASSQELAGYEQYF. CDR3 in DNA: TGCGCCAGCAGCCAAGAACTAGCGGGCTACGAGCAGTACTTC. The chain employs TRBV4-1 and TRBJ2-7; 9 bases match TRBD2. Germline CDR1 is MGHRA and CDR2 is YSYEKL. V lost 0 bases to trimming and J lost 3 bases; unmatched junction nucleotides: 0. This CDR3 region has 14 residues.